This entry lists 20 T cell receptor beta chains sequenced from one sample in a study of cytomegalovirus exposure and HLA in healthy donors. The PCR used 60 Vbeta and 13 Jbeta primers. Clones were read by immunoSEQ multiplex PCR, and TCRdb kept only the in-frame ones, dropping some. The repertoire holds under 150,000 clones, 70% to 85% seen once, with approximately 2.3% in the top ten. What was sequenced was PBMCs. The receptors shown here come from a male donor in good health and CMV-seronegative.

This chain joins TRBV9 and TRBJ2-5; 10 nucleotides match TRBD1. The end of the DNA fits TRBJ2-7 better, so the J call may be wrong. There are 18 residues in the CDR3. Germline-derived CDR1 and CDR2 are SGDLS and YYNGEE. The CDR3 coding sequence is TGTGCCAGCAGCGCCGGACAGGGGGTGACAGAAAGGGTGTACGAGCAGTACTTC. Translation: CASSAGQGVTERVYEQYF.

The genes are TRBV6-1 and TRBJ1-5, with a weak D call TRBD1 (6 bases). The ends were cut back, 3 bases at V and 4 bases at J, with 16 bases in the middle. The CDR3 is 16 residues long. Germline CDR1 is MNHNS and CDR2 is SASEGT. In DNA, the CDR3 is TGTGCCAGCAGTGATCCCTTAGGCACAGGGAATCAGCCCCAGCATTTT. Its protein is CASSDPLGTGNQPQHF.

CDR3 in amino acids: CASSLASPGTLTYNEQFF. The CDR3 coding sequence is TGTGCCAGCAGCTTGGCTAGCCCCGGGACTCTTACCTACAATGAGCAGTTCTTC. The chain is built from TRBV13 and TRBJ2-1, with D maybe TRBD2 (6 bases). The ends were cut back, 3 bases at V and 2 bases at J, with 20 bases in the middle. The CDR3 loop spans 18 amino acids. Germline V gives CDR1 PRHDT, CDR2 FYEKMQ (reference sequence).

This chain uses TRBV5-1 with TRBJ2-7, with 8 bases matching TRBD2. This CDR3 has 15 amino acids. V was pared by 5 bases and J by 3 bases, with 10 bases of the junction left unmatched. The germline V gene encodes CDR1 SGHRS and CDR2 YFSETQ. The CDR3 here is CASRNRAGVIYEQYF. CDR3 bases: TGCGCCAGCAGGAACCGAGCGGGAGTGATCTACGAGCAGTACTTC.

The rearrangement joins TRBV7-2 to TRBJ2-7; TRBD2 is a possible D gene (5 bases). Germline V CDR1 and CDR2: SGHTA, FQGNSA. The CDR3 extends over 16 amino acids. The V and J ends lost 6 bases and 0 bases respectively, with 18 bases between them. The CDR3 reads CASSLDDGESSYEQYF. CDR3 DNA sequence: TGTGCCAGCAGTCTGGATGACGGGGAGAGCTCCTACGAGCAGTACTTC. Full variable domain (remainder filled in from reference TRBV7-2 and TRBJ2-7): GAGVSQSPSNKVTEKGKDVELRCDPISGHTALYWYRQSLGQGLEFLIYFQGNSAPDKSGLPSDRFSAERTGGSVSTLTIQRTQQEDSAVYLCASSLDDGESSYEQYFGPGTRLTVT.

The chain employs TRBV5-6 and TRBJ2-7; D perhaps matches TRBD2 (5 bases). CDR1 and CDR2 from the germline V gene are SGHDT and YYEEEE. This CDR3 region has 11 residues. Trimming stripped 2 bases from V and 5 bases from J, with 5 bases between. CDR3 DNA sequence: TGTGCCAGCAGCTTTAGCGACGAGCAGTACTTC. Protein product: CASSFSDEQYF.

V gene TRBV2 combines with J gene TRBJ2-7; 10 bases match TRBD2. Germline V gives CDR1 SNHLY, CDR2 FYNNEI. This CDR3 is 15 amino acids long. Trimming took 8 bases from V and 0 from J; bases not matched to a gene: 7. The CDR3 DNA reads as TGTGCCAGCGAGGCTAGCGGGAGCTCCTCCTACGAGCAGTACTTC. Translating gives CASEASGSSSYEQYF. Drawing the rest from reference TRBV2 and TRBJ2-7, the complete variable domain is EPEVTQTPSHQVTQMGQEVILRCVPISNHLYFYWYRQILGQKVEFLVSFYNNEISEKSEIFDDQFSVERPDGSNFTLKIRSTKLEDSAMYFCASEASGSSSYEQYFGPGTRLTVT.

The chain joins TRBV2 to TRBJ2-4, with D possibly matching TRBD2 (7 bases). The germline CDR1 and CDR2 sequences are SNHLY and FYNNEI. The CDR3 has 15 amino acids. The ends were cut back, 2 bases at V and 8 bases at J, with 16 bases in the middle. The CDR3 here is CASSERVGGGDIQYF. CDR3 DNA: TGTGCCAGCAGTGAAAGGGTGGGAGGGGGAGACATTCAGTACTTC.

The chain is built from TRBV7-2 and TRBJ2-3, with 9 nucleotides matching TRBD1. In germline, CDR1 is SGHTA, CDR2 FQGNSA. The CDR3 has 15 residues. V dropped 6 bases and J dropped 6; count of bases not matched to a gene: 10. CDR3 bases: TGTGCCAGCAGGGTACAGGGGGCAGTATCGGATACGCAGTATTTT. Amino acids: CASRVQGAVSDTQYF.

The chain has TRBV19 and TRBJ2-5; D remains unclear. The CDR3 has 14 residues. V lost 3 bases, J lost 2 bases, and 10 bases lay in between. The germline CDR1 and CDR2 sequences are LNHDA and SQIVND (reference sequence). CDR3 sequence reads: CASSIQEDQETQYF. The CDR3, as DNA: TGTGCCAGTAGTATCCAGGAAGATCAAGAGACCCAGTACTTC.

This chain joins TRBV5-1 and TRBJ2-5; D is undetermined. Per germline, CDR1 SGHRS and CDR2 YFSETQ. The V end was cut by 4 bases, the J end by 0 bases, with 13 bases between. The CDR3 has 15 residues. The CDR3 is CASSLLSSDQETQYF. The CDR3, as DNA: TGCGCCAGCAGCCTTCTTTCTTCCGACCAAGAGACCCAGTACTTC. Complete variable domain (other parts from reference TRBV5-1 and TRBJ2-5): KAGVTQTPRYLIKTRGQQVTLSCSPISGHRSVSWYQQTPGQGLQFLFEYFSETQRNKGNFPGRFSGRQFSNSRSEMNVSTLELGDSALYLCASSLLSSDQETQYFGPGTRLLVL.

CDR3 bases: TGTGCCAGCAGTTTACGGGGACTAGCGGGAGCCACCGGGGAGCTGTTTTTT. Amino acid sequence: CASSLRGLAGATGELFF. The chain has TRBV27 and TRBJ2-2; 14 bases fit TRBD2. The CDR3 runs 17 residues. Germline CDR1 is MNHEY and CDR2 is SMNVEV (reference sequence). V gave up 2 bases and J gave up 4 bases; unmatched junction bases: 3.

The chain links TRBV7-2 to TRBJ2-5, with TRBD2 as a possible D gene (5 bases). This CDR3 is 13 amino acids long. Germline-derived CDR1 and CDR2 are SGHTA and FQGNSA. With 5 bases removed from V and 3 bases from J, the gap between germline ends came to 10 bases. CDR3 in amino acids: CASSPTREETQYF. DNA for the CDR3: TGTGCCAGCAGCCCGACGAGGGAAGAGACCCAGTACTTC.

This clone was detected only once. The CDR3 DNA reads as TGCGCCAGCATGTCCTTCGTCGGGGGGGCTGCAGATACGCAGTATTTT. Its protein product is CASMSFVGGAADTQYF. The chain has TRBV5-1 and TRBJ2-3; 8 bases match TRBD2. V dropped 6 bases and J dropped 4; count of bases not matched to a gene: 13. Germline assignment: CDR1 SGHRS and CDR2 YFSETQ. The length of the CDR3 is 16 residues. Using reference TRBV5-1 and TRBJ2-3 for the parts outside the CDR3, the full variable domain is KAGVTQTPRYLIKTRGQQVTLSCSPISGHRSVSWYQQTPGQGLQFLFEYFSETQRNKGNFPGRFSGRQFSNSRSEMNVSTLELGDSALYLCASMSFVGGAADTQYFGPGTRLTVL.

The chain links TRBV9 to TRBJ2-3, with D possibly being TRBD2 (6 bases). The CDR3 runs 15 residues. Trimming removed 4 bases from V and 5 bases from J, with 17 bases in between. The V gene's germline CDR1 is SGDLS and CDR2 YYNGEE. The CDR3 nucleotides are TGTGCCAGCAGCAAGACAGCGGGCGAAGGAGATACGCAGTATTTT. Translating gives CASSKTAGEGDTQYF.

The sample holds a few counts of this clone. The chain links TRBV7-8 to TRBJ2-7; no clear D. Trimming removed 4 bases from V and 3 bases from J, with 10 bases in between. The germline gives CDR1 SGHVS, CDR2 FQNEAQ. CDR3 size: 13 residues. The CDR3 region is CASSSSRYYEQYF. CDR3 DNA sequence: TGTGCCAGCAGCTCCTCCAGGTACTACGAGCAGTACTTC.

The chain uses TRBV9 and TRBJ2-1, with a tentative D call TRBD2 (6 bases). Germline CDR1 SGDLS, CDR2 YYNGEE. Trimming pared 4 bases from V and 1 base from J, leaving 15 bases between. The CDR3 has 16 amino acids. The CDR3 reads CASSPSPGGSYNEQFF. CDR3 sequence (DNA): TGTGCCAGCAGCCCGTCACCCGGGGGTTCCTACAATGAGCAGTTCTTC.

The V and J genes are TRBV7-9 and TRBJ2-1; 8 nucleotides match TRBD1. Germline CDR1 SEHNR, CDR2 FQNEAQ (reference sequence). V lost 1 base to trimming and J lost 9 bases; unmatched junction nucleotides: 8. The CDR3 spans 15 residues. This CDR3 is CASSLVLTGAGEQFF. Here the CDR3 DNA reads TGTGCCAGCAGCTTAGTTTTGACAGGGGCGGGTGAGCAGTTCTTC. The full variable domain, with the rest looked up from reference TRBV7-9 and TRBJ2-1, is DTGVSQNPRHKITKRGQNVTFRCDPISEHNRLYWYRQTLGQGPEFLTYFQNEAQLEKSRLLSDRFSAERPKGSFSTLEIQRTEQGDSAMYLCASSLVLTGAGEQFFGPGTRLTVL.

The CDR3 region has the DNA TGCGCCAGCAGTGAAGGGAGCGGGAACACTGAAGCTTTCTTT. It encodes CASSEGSGNTEAFF. The J gene is TRBJ1-1, the V gene TRBV10-1, with no clear D. This CDR3 is 14 amino acids long. V dropped 3 bases and J dropped 1 base, with 9 bases sitting between them. Germline CDR1 reads WNHNN; CDR2 reads SYGVQD (reference sequence).

CDR3 in DNA: TGCGCCAGCACCTCCCGAGGACTAACCACCGGGGAGCTGTTTTTT. Amino acids: CASTSRGLTTGELFF. The chain employs TRBV5-1 and TRBJ2-2, with D possibly being TRBD2 (6 bases). Germline V gene lookup returns CDR1 SGHRS and CDR2 YFSETQ. The CDR3 contains 15 residues. Trimming left V 6 bases short and J 4 bases short, with 16 bases between. Full variable domain (missing parts from reference TRBV5-1 and TRBJ2-2): KAGVTQTPRYLIKTRGQQVTLSCSPISGHRSVSWYQQTPGQGLQFLFEYFSETQRNKGNFPGRFSGRQFSNSRSEMNVSTLELGDSALYLCASTSRGLTTGELFFGEGSRLTVL.